These 6 T cell receptor beta chains were sequenced from one sample in a study of T cell responses to AZD1222 COVID-19 vaccine. Repertoires were generated with immunoSEQ multiplex PCR, while TCRdb's copy carries only in-frame clones and drops some. The sample has tens of thousands of clones, about 83% seen once; the top ten hold over 40%. The specimen comprised peripheral blood, sampled on day 0 of AZD1222 vaccination. The receptor source for this set is an adult in good health.

The rearrangement joins TRBV7-2 to TRBJ1-2; 10 nucleotides match TRBD1. The CDR3 totals 14 residues. The V gene's germline CDR1 is SGHTA and CDR2 FQGNSA. J lost 8 bases, V lost 5 bases, and 8 bases had no gene match. CDR3 sequence (DNA): TGTGCCAGCAGCGCCGGGACAGGGGCGGGGGGCTACACCTTC. This codes for CASSAGTGAGGYTF.

The V call is TRBV6-6, the J call TRBJ1-2; no definite D call. The V end lost 0 bases, the J end lost 5 bases, and 7 bases lay between the germline ends. The CDR3 has 13 residues. Looked up from germline, CDR1 is MNHNY and CDR2 is SVGAGI (reference sequence). CDR3 DNA: TGTGCCAGCAGTTACTCGGAGGGATATGGCTACACCTTC. Protein: CASSYSEGYGYTF.

The genes are TRBV6-5 and TRBJ1-2; no clear D gene. V dropped 7 bases and J dropped 5 bases, with 17 bases sitting between them. Germline V gene data show CDR1 as MNHEY and CDR2 as SVGAGI. This CDR3 region has 14 residues. The CDR3 bases are TGTGCCAGCACCTTGGAGTACCCCGGTTATGGCTACACCTTC. Its translation: CASTLEYPGYGYTF.

The V and J genes are TRBV14 and TRBJ1-5, with D possibly matching TRBD1 (5 bases). Trimming stripped 1 base from V and 1 base from J, with 14 bases between. Per the germline V gene, CDR1 is SGHDN and CDR2 is FVKESK. This CDR3 comprises 17 residues. CDR3 DNA sequence: TGTGCCAGCAGCCAAGGACCTAAGAAGGGGAGCAATCAGCCCCAGCATTTT. It is translated as CASSQGPKKGSNQPQHF.

The table lists this clone with a few counts. The CDR3 spells CASSQVRGRPQHF. The CDR3 DNA reads TGCGCCAGCAGCCAAGTTAGGGGTAGGCCCCAGCATTTT. The rearrangement joins TRBV4-3 to TRBJ1-5; a weak D match, TRBD1 (5 bases). Looked up from germline, CDR1 is LGHNA and CDR2 is YSLEER. The CDR3 is 13 residues long. Trimming cost V 1 base and J 9 bases, with 10 bases left between them.

The V call is TRBV28, the J call TRBJ2-5; 9 bases fit TRBD1. With V trimmed by 4 bases and J by 0 bases, 3 bases remained unmatched. CDR1 and CDR2 from the germline V gene are MDHEN and SYDVKM. This CDR3 is 15 amino acids long. The CDR3 loop is CASSWDREYQETQYF. The CDR3 bases are TGTGCCAGCAGTTGGGACAGGGAGTACCAAGAGACCCAGTACTTC.